The 25 T cell receptor beta chains below all came from one sample that was sequenced in a study of control samples from healthy donors and cancer patients. The data were produced by immunoSEQ multiplex PCR, yet TCRdb's version contains in-frame clones alone and is incomplete. The table shows some 130,000 clones, with around nine tenths occurring only once. Sequencing input: blood. All receptors derive from a man in his late teens or twenties in good health.

The rearrangement links TRBV7-9 to TRBJ1-3, with no clear D. This CDR3 is 14 amino acids long. V was clipped by 3 bases and J by 4 bases, with 10 bases between them. Germline V lookup: CDR1 SEHNR, CDR2 FQNEAQ (reference sequence). The CDR3: CASSFGSRGNTIYF. Here the CDR3 DNA reads TGTGCCAGCAGCTTTGGCTCCCGCGGAAACACCATATATTTT.

V usage is TRBV5-4 and J usage is TRBJ2-3, with a possible D match to TRBD2 (6 bases). Trimming left V 4 bases short and J 1 base short, with 13 bases between. Germline loops: CDR1 SGHNT, CDR2 YYREEE (reference sequence). CDR3 length equals 15 residues. CDR3 DNA: TGTGCCAGCAGCCCCAAGGGACTCCGCACAGATACGCAGTATTTT. Translated: CASSPKGLRTDTQYF.

V and J are TRBV9 and TRBJ1-1; the D is unclear. V was trimmed by 0 bases and J by 0 bases, leaving 3 bases between them. The length of the CDR3 is 13 residues. Germline CDR1 reads SGDLS; CDR2 reads YYNGEE. CDR3 bases: TGTGCCAGCAGCGTAGTAATGAACACTGAAGCTTTCTTT. Encoded protein: CASSVVMNTEAFF.

The chain couples TRBV6-7 to TRBJ2-5; unclear D gene. TRBV6-7 is classed as an ORF, of uncertain function. Trimming took 6 bases from V and 5 from J, leaving 16 bases between them. The CDR3 covers 14 residues. The CDR3 protein is CASSPFRLRETQYF. CDR3 DNA sequence: TGTGCCAGCAGCCCCTTCCGACTTAGGGAGACCCAGTACTTC.

This clone appeared a few times. The V and J genes are TRBV2 and TRBJ1-1; a possible D gene is TRBD1 (5 bases). V lost 7 bases to trimming and J lost 0 bases, with 15 bases between them. CDR3 length: 15 residues. Germline lookup yields CDR1 SNHLY and CDR2 FYNNEI. The DNA of the CDR3 is TGTGCCAGCAAGGGGAGGCTCCTCATGAACACTGAAGCTTTCTTT. This translates into CASKGRLLMNTEAFF.

The V call is TRBV3-1 (or the pseudogene TRBV3-2), the J call TRBJ1-6; the D is unclear. This CDR3 is 12 amino acids long. V lost 3 bases to trimming and J lost 6 bases, with 3 bases between them. From germline, CDR1 is LGHDT and CDR2 YNNKEL (reference sequence). This chain's CDR3 is CASSQVNSPLHF. Here the CDR3 DNA reads TGTGCCAGCAGCCAGGTTAATTCACCCCTCCACTTT.

This chain uses TRBV9 with TRBJ2-1; TRBD1 is a possible D gene (6 bases). The CDR3 covers 19 residues. Germline loops: CDR1 SGDLS, CDR2 YYNGEE. Deletions cut 4 bases from V and 4 bases from J, with 27 bases between. The CDR3 DNA is TGTGCCAGCAGCACCGGACAGTCCCTTCTTAACACCCTTTACAATGAGCAGTTCTTC. Its protein is CASSTGQSLLNTLYNEQFF.

In this sample, this clone turned up once. V and J are TRBV9 and TRBJ1-2; 7 nucleotides match TRBD1. The ends lost 3 bases at V and 7 bases at J; junction bases unmatched: 6. Germline V gives CDR1 SGDLS, CDR2 YYNGEE. The CDR3 runs 13 residues. The CDR3 loop reads CASSATGVPGYTF. The DNA of the CDR3 is TGTGCCAGCAGCGCCACAGGGGTTCCTGGCTACACCTTC.

The chain uses TRBV4-2 and TRBJ1-3, with TRBD1 identical over 7 bases. The CDR3 totals 19 residues. CDR1 is LGHNA and CDR2 is YNFKEQ in the germline V gene. V shed 1 base, J shed 0 bases, and the junction held 12 bases outside the gene matches. The CDR3: CASSQVSRGTASSGNTIYF. The CDR3 DNA reads TGTGCCAGCAGCCAAGTATCTAGGGGGACAGCTAGCTCTGGAAACACCATATATTTT.

This clone was seen once. The rearrangement uses TRBV2 and TRBJ1-2, with 7 bases aligning to TRBD1. The CDR3 covers 17 residues. CDR1 is SNHLY and CDR2 is FYNNEI in the germline V gene. The V gene end was trimmed by 10 bases and the J gene end by 2 bases; junction bases not matched to a gene: 19. The CDR3 is CATSSRGAGEFNYGYTF. In DNA, the CDR3 is TGTGCCACCAGCTCCAGGGGGGCAGGGGAGTTCAACTATGGCTACACCTTC.

V and J are TRBV5-1 and TRBJ2-6, with a tentative D call TRBD2 (6 bases). V lost 4 bases and J 0 bases, leaving 17 bases between the germline ends. Germline values: CDR1 SGHRS, CDR2 YFSETQ. CDR3 length equals 18 residues. CDR3 in amino acids: CASSKTPGLLSGANVLTF. The CDR3, as DNA: TGCGCCAGCAGCAAGACCCCGGGACTTCTCTCTGGGGCCAACGTCCTGACTTTC.

The genes are TRBV12-2 and TRBJ1-2. TRBV12-2 is a listed pseudogene. CDR3 length equals 14 residues. In nucleotides, the CDR3 is TGTGCAAGTCGCTTAGCGTCCCTTGGGTATGGCTACACCTTC. Translated, it gives CASRLASLGYGYTF.

The chain links TRBV10-3 to TRBJ2-7, with TRBD2 matching 7 bases. The CDR3 has 16 amino acids. Losses at the gene ends were 0 bases for V and 0 bases for J; bases not matched to a gene: 5. From germline, CDR1 is ENHRY and CDR2 SYGVKD. The CDR3 DNA follows: TGTGCCATCAGTGAGTCTTTGGGGGGGGGCTCCTACGAGCAGTACTTC. Amino acids: CAISESLGGGSYEQYF.

The V and J genes are TRBV5-4 and TRBJ2-2, with 11 bases that match TRBD2. CDR1 and CDR2 from the germline V gene are SGHNT and YYREEE (reference sequence). This CDR3 has 16 residues. With V trimmed by 4 bases and J by 7 bases, 9 bases remained unmatched. DNA for the CDR3: TGTGCCAGCAGCCCAGGGACTAGCGGTAAAGGCGGGGAGCTGTTTTTT. Protein: CASSPGTSGKGGELFF.

The CDR3 region is CASSLRSGGLREQFF. CDR3 nucleotides: TGTGCCAGCAGCCTAAGGTCGGGGGGGCTACGTGAGCAGTTCTTC. The chain recombines TRBV7-3 with TRBJ2-1, with 8 bases identical to TRBD2. The V segment lost 5 bases and the J segment 9 bases; nucleotides outside the gene matches: 12. CDR1 is SGHTA, CDR2 FQGTGA, per germline. There are 15 residues in the CDR3.

V usage is TRBV7-9 and J usage is TRBJ1-4; the match to TRBD1 covers 9 bases. The CDR3 is 15 amino acids. Germline CDR1 and CDR2: SEHNR and FQNEAQ (reference sequence). Germline trimming cut 0 bases from V and 8 bases from J; bases unmatched to any gene: 4. The CDR3 coding sequence is TGTGCCAGCAGCTTAGCGGGACAGGGCAGCGAAAAACTGTTTTTT. It is translated as CASSLAGQGSEKLFF.

This CDR3 is CASSSSGSTDTQYF. In DNA, the CDR3 is TGTGCCAGCAGCTCGAGCGGGAGCACAGATACGCAGTATTTT. The chain couples TRBV5-6 to TRBJ2-3, with a tentative D call TRBD2 (6 bases). The V end lost 3 bases, the J end lost 0 bases, and 8 bases lay between the germline ends. The CDR3 sequence is 14 residues long. Germline V CDR1 and CDR2: SGHDT, YYEEEE.

The gene calls are TRBV5-5 and TRBJ1-6; a possible D gene is TRBD1 (5 bases). This CDR3 contains 15 residues. Germline V gives CDR1 SGHKS, CDR2 YYEKEE (reference sequence). V lost 1 base and J 10 bases, leaving 15 bases between the germline ends. The CDR3 region has the DNA TGTGCCAGCAGCTTGCGGGACGCCCACGGATCACCCCTCCACTTT. Translated: CASSLRDAHGSPLHF.

In DNA, the CDR3 is TGCGCCAGCAGTGAGTCGAACTTAGAGGCGTTCACCTTC. It translates to CASSESNLEAFTF. The gene calls are TRBV10-1 and TRBJ1-2; D remains ambiguous. The germline CDR1 and CDR2 sequences are WNHNN and SYGVQD (reference sequence). The CDR3 is 13 residues long. Trimming removed 0 bases at V and 13 bases at J, with 15 bases between.

The genes are TRBV5-5 and TRBJ1-2; TRBD1 is a possible D gene (6 bases). Germline CDR1 is SGHKS and CDR2 is YYEKEE (reference sequence). Trimming took off 3 bases at V and 5 bases at J, with 14 bases between the two ends. The CDR3 runs 14 residues. The CDR3 region has the DNA TGTGCCAGCAGCTCCTACAGGGCAGGGTATGGCTACACCTTC. This translates into CASSSYRAGYGYTF.

Regarding this clone: This specimen includes other DNA sequences encoding the same CDR3. V usage is TRBV3-1 (or the pseudogene TRBV3-2) and J usage is TRBJ2-5, with TRBD2 as a possible D gene (5 bases). This CDR3 is 12 amino acids long. Germline CDR1 reads LGHDT; CDR2 reads YNNKEL (reference sequence). Trimming cost V 2 bases and J 5 bases, with 6 bases left between them. The CDR3 DNA is TGTGCCAGCAGCCAACCGGGGGAGACCCAGTACTTC. This encodes CASSQPGETQYF.

The chain carries TRBV18 and TRBJ2-1; D call uncertain. The CDR3 is 17 residues long. V gave up 5 bases and J gave up 10 bases, with 27 bases separating them. The germline gives CDR1 KGHSH, CDR2 LQKENI. CDR3 DNA sequence: TGTGCCAGCTCAGACTGGCGACTGACGACAAATGGTGGGGAGCAGTTCTTC. Residues: CASSDWRLTTNGGEQFF.

The chain uses TRBV7-2 and TRBJ2-5; D is ambiguous. The germline gives CDR1 SGHTA, CDR2 FQGNSA. The CDR3 contains 12 residues. Trimming removed 4 bases from V and 2 bases from J, with 5 bases in between. The CDR3 here is CASSWGQETQYF. For the CDR3, the DNA is TGTGCCAGCAGCTGGGGTCAAGAGACCCAGTACTTC.

Written as DNA, the CDR3 is TGTGCCAGCAGCCAAGAGAGCCCTAGCGGGGTATCCTACGAGCAGTACTTC. It yields the protein CASSQESPSGVSYEQYF. This chain uses TRBV4-2 with TRBJ2-7, with TRBD2 matching 9 bases. In germline, CDR1 is LGHNA, CDR2 YNFKEQ. The CDR3 has 17 amino acids. The J segment lost 1 base and the V segment lost 0 bases, leaving 7 bases of the junction unmatched.

The CDR3 DNA sequence: TGTGCCAGCAGCCCCGGGACAGGGGCCTACAATGAGCAGTTCTTC. It codes for CASSPGTGAYNEQFF. The chain has TRBV7-9 and TRBJ2-1; TRBD1 matches at 10 bases. The V segment lost 5 bases and the J segment 2 bases; nucleotides outside the gene matches: 3. Germline V CDR1 and CDR2: SEHNR, FQNEAQ (reference sequence). This CDR3 spans 15 amino acids.